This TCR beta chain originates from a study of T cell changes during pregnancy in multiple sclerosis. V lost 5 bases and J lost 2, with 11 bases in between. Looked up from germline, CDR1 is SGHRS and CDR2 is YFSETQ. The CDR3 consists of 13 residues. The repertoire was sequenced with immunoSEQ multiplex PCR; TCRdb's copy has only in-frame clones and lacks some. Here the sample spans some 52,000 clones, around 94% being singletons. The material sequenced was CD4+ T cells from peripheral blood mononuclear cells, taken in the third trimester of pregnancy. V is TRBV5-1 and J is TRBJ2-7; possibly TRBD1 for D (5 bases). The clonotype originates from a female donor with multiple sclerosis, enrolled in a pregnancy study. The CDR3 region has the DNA TGCGCCAGCAGGTATTGGACAACCTACGAGCAGTACTTC. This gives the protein CASRYWTTYEQYF.